One and the same sample provided the 15 T cell receptor beta chains below, sequenced in a study of T cells in Graves' hyperthyroidism and ophthalmopathy. RNA transcripts were the template for amplifying TCR beta CDR3 regions. Carried out on the TCR CDR3, a first-round RT-PCR used the HTBI primer set. From the multiplex PCR reads, TCRdb called clonotypes with MiXCR, one entry per CDR3 protein. The sample includes some 720,000 distinct CDR3 sequences, around 17% of them seen just once. The sequenced sample consisted of blood. These receptors all come from a man aged 18 to 35 with Graves' hyperthyroidism.

V gene TRBV9 combines with J gene TRBJ2-4; 9 nucleotides agree with TRBD1. Germline CDR1 reads SGDLS; CDR2 reads YYNGEE. The CDR3 extends over 15 amino acids. Losses at the gene ends were 4 bases for V and 8 bases for J; bases not matched to a gene: 10. CDR3 DNA: TGTGCCAGCAGCCCCGGGACAGGGAGTCAGTACATTCAGTACTTC. This encodes CASSPGTGSQYIQYF.

The rearrangement uses TRBV6-1 and TRBJ1-1, with D tentatively TRBD1 (5 bases). Trimming pared 8 bases from V and 0 bases from J, leaving 13 bases between. Germline V gene sequence: CDR1 MNHNS, CDR2 SASEGT. The length of the CDR3 is 14 residues. The chain's CDR3 is CASFAGTVNTEAFF. In nucleotides, the CDR3 is TGTGCCAGCTTTGCCGGGACGGTGAACACTGAAGCTTTCTTT.

The table lists this clonotype with a few counts. V and J are TRBV11-2 and TRBJ1-5, with D unclear. Germline V gene lookup returns CDR1 SGHAT and CDR2 FQNNGV. The CDR3 runs 15 residues. V lost 0 bases and J lost 0, with 6 bases in between. CDR3 nucleotide sequence: TGTGCCAGCAGCTTAGAAGTTTTTAGCAATCAGCCCCAGCATTTT. Encoded protein: CASSLEVFSNQPQHF.

This clonotype came up a few times. The CDR3 reads CASSPLQGTSTNEKLFF. The DNA for the CDR3 is TGTGCCAGCTCACCACTTCAGGGGACCTCAACTAATGAAAAACTGTTTTTT. The chain links TRBV18 to TRBJ1-4, with a possible D match to TRBD1 (6 bases). V shed 1 base and J shed 0 bases, with 12 bases lying between them. The CDR3 is made up of 17 amino acids. Germline CDR1 and CDR2: KGHSH and LQKENI.

This clonotype was seen a handful of times. This chain uses TRBV5-1 with TRBJ2-3; D not resolved. The V end lost 0 bases, the J end lost 9 bases, and 8 bases lay between the germline ends. There are 12 residues in the CDR3. Germline values: CDR1 SGHRS, CDR2 YFSETQ. CDR3 amino acids: CASSLDGMTQYF. For the CDR3, the DNA is TGCGCCAGCAGCTTGGATGGCATGACGCAGTATTTT.

This clonotype came up many times. The chain employs TRBV11-3 and TRBJ2-5; D is unclear. The CDR3 is made up of 15 amino acids. The V end lost 1 base, the J end lost 4 bases, and 13 bases lay between the germline ends. Germline loops: CDR1 SGHNT, CDR2 YENEEA. CDR3 in amino acids: CASSLGLGSGETQYF. CDR3 coding DNA: TGTGCCAGCAGCTTAGGCTTGGGCTCGGGAGAGACCCAGTACTTC.

This clonotype was seen repeatedly, ten times or more. The J gene is TRBJ2-1, the V gene TRBV7-9; D call uncertain. The V end lost 5 bases, the J end lost 0 bases, and 2 bases lay between the germline ends. Germline V gene lookup returns CDR1 SEHNR and CDR2 FQNEAQ (reference sequence). CDR3 length: 12 amino acids. DNA of the CDR3: TGTGCCAGCAGCCACTCCTACAATGAGCAGTTCTTC. Its protein product is CASSHSYNEQFF.

This clonotype was seen only a few times. Here the CDR3 DNA reads TGCGCCAGCAGCCAGGCCGGCTCAGGACAGCCCCAGCATTTT. Translating gives CASSQAGSGQPQHF. This chain connects TRBV4-1 to TRBJ1-5, with D unresolved. Germline CDR1 MGHRA, CDR2 YSYEKL. V lost 3 bases to trimming and J lost 7 bases, with 13 bases between them. This CDR3 is 14 amino acids long.

This clonotype was counted between two and nine times. The chain links TRBV6-1 to TRBJ1-5, with a possible D match to TRBD1 (6 bases). In germline, CDR1 is MNHNS, CDR2 SASEGT. The CDR3 is 15 residues long. V lost 5 bases, J lost 4 bases, and 15 bases lay in between. The CDR3 DNA is TGTGCCAGCAGTCGATCCTCCCAGGGGAATCAGCCCCAGCATTTT. Protein product: CASSRSSQGNQPQHF.

This clonotype showed up just a few times. The chain is built from TRBV12-3 or TRBV12-4 and TRBJ2-2; 10 nucleotides align to TRBD2. This CDR3 comprises 15 residues. J was trimmed by 1 base and V by 7 bases; bases with no gene match: 3. The CDR3 DNA reads TGTGCCAGCACCCCTAGCGGGGGGAACACCGGGGAGCTGTTTTTT. This encodes CASTPSGGNTGELFF.

This clonotype was counted at least ten times. The chain couples TRBV2 to TRBJ2-5; 8 nucleotides match TRBD2. The V gene end was trimmed by 4 bases and the J gene end by 0 bases; junction bases not matched to a gene: 16. The CDR3 consists of 19 residues. Germline V lookup: CDR1 SNHLY, CDR2 FYNNEI. This CDR3 is CASSGSIRSGGPYQETQYF. CDR3 DNA sequence: TGTGCCAGCAGTGGATCGATCCGGTCGGGAGGGCCGTACCAAGAGACCCAGTACTTC.

V usage is TRBV9 and J usage is TRBJ2-1; D is uncertain. This CDR3 region has 17 residues. V dropped 0 bases and J dropped 0 bases, with 13 bases sitting between them. Germline CDR1 and CDR2: SGDLS and YYNGEE. As DNA, the CDR3 is TGTGCCAGCAGCGTAGACGGTAGCCCACGCTCCTACAATGAGCAGTTCTTC. Its protein is CASSVDGSPRSYNEQFF.

Ten or more counts support this clonotype. V gene TRBV7-3 combines with J gene TRBJ2-3; D is unclear. CDR1 and CDR2 (germline): SGHTA, FQGTGA. Trimming cost V 4 bases and J 2 bases, with 10 bases left between them. The CDR3 is 14 residues long. The CDR3 coding sequence is TGTGCCAGCAGCTCGGATCCAGTCACAGATACGCAGTATTTT. Translated: CASSSDPVTDTQYF.

This chain links TRBV7-6 with TRBJ2-1; 9 bases align to TRBD2. Trimming took 5 bases from V and 6 from J; bases not matched to a gene: 14. The CDR3 has 17 residues. Germline V gene sequence: CDR1 SGHVS, CDR2 FNYEAQ. CDR3 protein: CASSQGLAWGRSNEQFF. The CDR3 coding sequence is TGTGCCAGCAGCCAGGGACTAGCCTGGGGTCGTAGCAATGAGCAGTTCTTC.

This clonotype was counted between two and nine times. V usage is TRBV19 and J usage is TRBJ2-3, with 7 bases aligning to TRBD1. Per the germline V gene, CDR1 is LNHDA and CDR2 is SQIVND (reference sequence). After removal of 1 base from V and 4 bases from J, the junction contained 5 bases not matched to a gene. CDR3 size: 15 residues. CDR3 loop: CASSIVLGQSDTQYF. The CDR3 region has the DNA TGTGCCAGTAGTATAGTATTGGGACAGTCAGATACGCAGTATTTT.